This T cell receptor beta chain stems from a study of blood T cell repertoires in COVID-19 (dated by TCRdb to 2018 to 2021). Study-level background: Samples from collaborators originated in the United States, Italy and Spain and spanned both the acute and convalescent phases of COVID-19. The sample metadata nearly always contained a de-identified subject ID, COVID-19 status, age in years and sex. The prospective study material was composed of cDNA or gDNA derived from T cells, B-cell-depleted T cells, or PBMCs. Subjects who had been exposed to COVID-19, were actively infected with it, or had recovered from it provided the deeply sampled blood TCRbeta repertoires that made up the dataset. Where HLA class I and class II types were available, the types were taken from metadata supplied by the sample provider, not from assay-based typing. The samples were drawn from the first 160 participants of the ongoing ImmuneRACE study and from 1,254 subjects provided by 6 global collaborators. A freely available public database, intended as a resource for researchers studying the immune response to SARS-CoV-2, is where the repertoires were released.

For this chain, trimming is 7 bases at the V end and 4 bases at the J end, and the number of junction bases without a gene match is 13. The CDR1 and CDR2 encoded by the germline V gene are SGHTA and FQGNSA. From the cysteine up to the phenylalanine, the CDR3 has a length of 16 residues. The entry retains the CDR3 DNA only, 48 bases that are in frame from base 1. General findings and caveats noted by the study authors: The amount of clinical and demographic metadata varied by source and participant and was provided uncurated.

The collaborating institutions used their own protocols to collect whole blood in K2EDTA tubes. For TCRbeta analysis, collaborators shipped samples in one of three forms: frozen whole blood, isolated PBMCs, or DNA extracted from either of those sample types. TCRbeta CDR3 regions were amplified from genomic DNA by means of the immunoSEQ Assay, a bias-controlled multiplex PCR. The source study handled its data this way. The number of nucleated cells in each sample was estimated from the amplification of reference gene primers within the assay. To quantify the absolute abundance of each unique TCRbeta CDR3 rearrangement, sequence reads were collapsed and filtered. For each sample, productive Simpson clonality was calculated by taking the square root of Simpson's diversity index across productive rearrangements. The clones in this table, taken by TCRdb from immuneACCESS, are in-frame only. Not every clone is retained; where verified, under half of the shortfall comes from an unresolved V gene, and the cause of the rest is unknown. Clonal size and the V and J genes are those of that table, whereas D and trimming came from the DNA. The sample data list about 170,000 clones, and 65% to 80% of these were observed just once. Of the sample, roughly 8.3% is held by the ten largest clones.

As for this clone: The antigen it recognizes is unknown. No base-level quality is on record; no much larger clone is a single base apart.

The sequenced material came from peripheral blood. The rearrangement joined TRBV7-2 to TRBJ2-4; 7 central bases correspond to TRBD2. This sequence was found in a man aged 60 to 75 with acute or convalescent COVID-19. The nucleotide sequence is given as TGTGCCAGCACCCCGCCGCAAAGGGAGGGGAAAAACATTCAGTACTTC. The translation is CASTPPQREGKNIQYF.